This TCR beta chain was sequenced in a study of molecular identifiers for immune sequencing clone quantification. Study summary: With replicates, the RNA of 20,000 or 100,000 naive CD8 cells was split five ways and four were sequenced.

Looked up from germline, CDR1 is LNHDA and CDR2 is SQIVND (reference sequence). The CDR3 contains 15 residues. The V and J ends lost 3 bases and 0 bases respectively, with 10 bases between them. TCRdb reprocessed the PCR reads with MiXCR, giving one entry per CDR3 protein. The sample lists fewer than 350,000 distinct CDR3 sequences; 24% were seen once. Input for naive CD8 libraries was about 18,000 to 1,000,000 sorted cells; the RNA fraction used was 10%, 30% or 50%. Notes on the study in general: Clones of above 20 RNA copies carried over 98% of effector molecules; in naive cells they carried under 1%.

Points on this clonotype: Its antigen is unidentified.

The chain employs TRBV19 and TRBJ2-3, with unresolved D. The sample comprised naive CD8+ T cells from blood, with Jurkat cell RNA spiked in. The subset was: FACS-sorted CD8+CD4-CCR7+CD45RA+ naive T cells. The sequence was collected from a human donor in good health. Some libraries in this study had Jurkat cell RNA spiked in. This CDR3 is CASSISLSSTDTQYF. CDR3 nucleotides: TGTGCCAGTAGTATCTCCCTTTCTAGCACAGATACGCAGTATTTT.